Each of the 6 T cell receptor beta chains below was sequenced from the same sample in a study of CD8+CD57+ T cells in acquired aplastic anemia. Investigators profiled TCR beta VDJ and CDR3 from genomic DNA template. A single record per CDR3 protein comes from TCRdb applying MiXCR to the reads. The sample lists fewer than 80,000 distinct CDR3 sequences, under 80% occurring once. The patients chosen for sequencing had shown expansion of CD8+CD57+ cells (detected by flow cytometry). The sample was sorted CD4+, CD8+, or CD8+CD57+ T cells (not recorded which) from PBMCs. The receptors derive from a human donor with aplastic anemia.

The chain combines TRBV7-2 with TRBJ2-7; D unclear. V dropped 5 bases and J dropped 4 bases, with 9 bases sitting between them. Germline CDR1 and CDR2: SGHTA and FQGNSA. The CDR3 runs to 12 residues. The CDR3 coding sequence is TGTGCCAGCAGCGGGAACTTTTACGAGCAGTACTTC. Translated, it gives CASSGNFYEQYF.

The J gene is TRBJ2-7, the V gene TRBV19; D unclear. The V end lost 5 bases, the J end lost 2 bases, and 16 bases lay between the germline ends. The CDR3 sequence is 15 residues long. CDR1 and CDR2 (germline): LNHDA, SQIVND (reference sequence). The CDR3, as DNA: TGTGCCAGTAGTCCTACCTCGACGGCCACCTACGAGCAGTACTTC. Amino acid sequence: CASSPTSTATYEQYF.

The gene calls are TRBV15 and TRBJ1-1; 11 bases fit TRBD1. Per the germline V gene, CDR1 is LNHNV and CDR2 is YYDKDF (reference sequence). V shed 3 bases, J shed 5 bases, and the junction held 8 bases outside the gene matches. The CDR3 runs to 16 residues. Here the CDR3 reads CATSRGQGEGGTEAFF. CDR3 DNA: TGTGCCACCAGCAGGGGACAGGGGGAAGGAGGAACTGAAGCTTTCTTT. The whole variable domain, filled in from reference TRBV15 and TRBJ1-1, reads DAMVIQNPRYQVTQFGKPVTLSCSQTLNHNVMYWYQQKSSQAPKLLFHYYDKDFNNEADTPDNFQSRRPNTSFCFLDIRSPGLGDTAMYLCATSRGQGEGGTEAFFGQGTRLTVV.

The chain joins TRBV10-3 to TRBJ1-6; weak D call: TRBD1 (5 bases). V lost 3 bases and J 13 bases, leaving 10 bases between the germline ends. The germline CDR1 and CDR2 sequences are ENHRY and SYGVKD. CDR3 length: 12 residues. The CDR3 sequence: CAISDPGIPLHF. The CDR3 DNA follows: TGTGCCATCAGTGACCCAGGGATTCCCCTCCACTTT.

The chain couples TRBV5-1 to TRBJ2-1; D perhaps matches TRBD2 (6 bases). Per germline, CDR1 SGHRS and CDR2 YFSETQ. With 4 bases removed from V and 9 bases from J, the gap between germline ends came to 20 bases. This CDR3 contains 15 residues. CDR3: CASSDGTPTGREQFF. In DNA, the CDR3 is TGCGCCAGCAGCGACGGGACTCCGACTGGCCGTGAGCAGTTCTTC.

A few counts support this clonotype. The chain is built from TRBV15 and TRBJ2-5, with D perhaps TRBD2 (6 bases). The CDR3 has 14 residues. CDR1 and CDR2 (germline): LNHNV, YYDKDF (reference sequence). Between the trimmed V and J ends, which lost 6 bases and 4 bases, there was a span of 15 bases. Here the CDR3 DNA reads TGTGCCACCAGTGGCGGGGCTGGGGGAGAGACCCAGTACTTC. It encodes CATSGGAGGETQYF.